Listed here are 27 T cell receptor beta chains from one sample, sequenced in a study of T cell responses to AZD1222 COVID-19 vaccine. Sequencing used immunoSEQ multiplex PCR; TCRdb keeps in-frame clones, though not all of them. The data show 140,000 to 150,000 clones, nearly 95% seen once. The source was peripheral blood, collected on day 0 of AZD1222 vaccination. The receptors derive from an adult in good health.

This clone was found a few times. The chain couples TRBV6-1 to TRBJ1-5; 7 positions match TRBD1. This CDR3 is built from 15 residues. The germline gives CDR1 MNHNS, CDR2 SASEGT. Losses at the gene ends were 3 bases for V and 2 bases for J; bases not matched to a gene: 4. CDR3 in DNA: TGTGCCAGCAGTGACATTCAGGGGGGCAATCAGCCCCAGCATTTT. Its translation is CASSDIQGGNQPQHF.

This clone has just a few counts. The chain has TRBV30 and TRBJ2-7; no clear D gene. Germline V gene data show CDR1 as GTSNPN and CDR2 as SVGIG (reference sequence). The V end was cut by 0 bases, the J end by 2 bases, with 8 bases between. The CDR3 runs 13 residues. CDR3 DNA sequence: TGTGCCTGGAGTGTAGGAGTCACCTACGAGCAGTACTTC. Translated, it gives CAWSVGVTYEQYF.

CDR3 in amino acids: CASSYGEGINAEAFF. CDR3 nucleotide sequence: TGTGCCAGCAGTTACGGGGAGGGTATAAACGCTGAAGCTTTCTTT. This chain connects TRBV6-5 to TRBJ1-1; D is uncertain. Trimming removed 2 bases from V and 6 bases from J, with 16 bases in between. The CDR3 is made up of 15 amino acids. The germline CDR1 and CDR2 sequences are MNHEY and SVGAGI.

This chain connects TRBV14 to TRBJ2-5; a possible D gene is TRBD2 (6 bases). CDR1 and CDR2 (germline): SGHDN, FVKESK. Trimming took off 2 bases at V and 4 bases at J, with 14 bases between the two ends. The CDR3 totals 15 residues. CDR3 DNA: TGTGCCAGCAGCCAACCGGGGCAGGGAGGAGAGACCCAGTACTTC. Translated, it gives CASSQPGQGGETQYF.

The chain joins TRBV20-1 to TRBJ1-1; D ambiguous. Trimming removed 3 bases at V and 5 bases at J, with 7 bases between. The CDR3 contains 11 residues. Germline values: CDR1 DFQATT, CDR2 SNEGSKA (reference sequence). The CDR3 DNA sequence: TGCAGTGCTAGTACAACAACTGAAGCTTTCTTT. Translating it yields CSASTTTEAFF.

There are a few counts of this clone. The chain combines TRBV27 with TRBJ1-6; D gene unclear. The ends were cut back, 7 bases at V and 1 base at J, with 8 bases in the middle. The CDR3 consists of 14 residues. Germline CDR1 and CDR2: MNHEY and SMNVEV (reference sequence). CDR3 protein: CASMEISYNSPLHF. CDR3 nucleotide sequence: TGTGCCAGCATGGAGATTTCCTATAATTCACCCCTCCACTTT.

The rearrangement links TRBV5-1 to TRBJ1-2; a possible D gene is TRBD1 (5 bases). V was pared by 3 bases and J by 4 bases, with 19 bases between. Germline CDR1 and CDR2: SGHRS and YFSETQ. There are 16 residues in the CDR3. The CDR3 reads CASSSETRANGYGYTF. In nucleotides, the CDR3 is TGCGCCAGCAGCTCAGAGACCAGGGCGAATGGCTATGGCTACACCTTC.

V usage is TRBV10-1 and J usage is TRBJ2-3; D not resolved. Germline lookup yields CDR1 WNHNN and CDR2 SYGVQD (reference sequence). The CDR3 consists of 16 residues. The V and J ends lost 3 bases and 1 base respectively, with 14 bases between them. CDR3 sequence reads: CASSEGWSDRTDTQYF. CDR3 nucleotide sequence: TGCGCCAGCAGTGAAGGATGGAGCGATCGCACAGATACGCAGTATTTT.

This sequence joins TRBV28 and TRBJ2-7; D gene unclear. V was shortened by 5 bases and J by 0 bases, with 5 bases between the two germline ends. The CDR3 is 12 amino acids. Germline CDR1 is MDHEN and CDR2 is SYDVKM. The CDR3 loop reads CASSPYSYEQYF. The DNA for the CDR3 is TGTGCCAGCAGTCCGTACTCCTACGAGCAGTACTTC.

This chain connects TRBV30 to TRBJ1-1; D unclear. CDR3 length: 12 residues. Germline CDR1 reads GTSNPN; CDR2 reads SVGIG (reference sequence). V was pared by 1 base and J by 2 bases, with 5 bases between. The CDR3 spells CAWSGYNTEAFF. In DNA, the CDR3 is TGTGCCTGGAGTGGGTATAACACTGAAGCTTTCTTT.

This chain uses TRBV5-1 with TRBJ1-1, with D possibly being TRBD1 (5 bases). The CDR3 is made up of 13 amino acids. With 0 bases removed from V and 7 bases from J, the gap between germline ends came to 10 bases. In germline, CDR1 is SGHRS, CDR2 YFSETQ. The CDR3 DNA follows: TGCGCCAGCAGCTTGGCCAGGGACCGTGAAGCTTTCTTT. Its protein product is CASSLARDREAFF. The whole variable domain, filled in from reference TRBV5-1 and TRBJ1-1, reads KAGVTQTPRYLIKTRGQQVTLSCSPISGHRSVSWYQQTPGQGLQFLFEYFSETQRNKGNFPGRFSGRQFSNSRSEMNVSTLELGDSALYLCASSLARDREAFFGQGTRLTVV.

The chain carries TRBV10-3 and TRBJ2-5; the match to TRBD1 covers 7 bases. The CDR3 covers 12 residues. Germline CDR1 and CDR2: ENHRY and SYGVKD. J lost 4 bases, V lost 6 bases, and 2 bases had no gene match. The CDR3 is CAIRGQAETQYF. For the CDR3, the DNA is TGTGCCATCAGAGGACAGGCAGAGACCCAGTACTTC.

The CDR3 spells CAWSRPSTDTQYF. The CDR3 DNA is TGTGCCTGGAGTAGGCCTAGCACAGATACGCAGTATTTT. The chain is built from TRBV30 and TRBJ2-3, with no clear D. V was shortened by 2 bases and J by 0 bases, with 6 bases between the two germline ends. This CDR3 region has 13 residues. Germline assignment: CDR1 GTSNPN and CDR2 SVGIG (reference sequence).

CDR3 DNA sequence: TGTGCCACCAGCAGCTCCCCGCAGGCTAAAGCGTCCCAGCATTTT. It translates to CATSSSPQAKASQHF. V usage is TRBV15 and J usage is TRBJ1-5; no clear D. The CDR3 runs to 15 residues. Germline V gene data show CDR1 as LNHNV and CDR2 as YYDKDF (reference sequence). Trimming shortened V by 3 bases and J by 11 bases, and 20 bases separated the two germline ends.

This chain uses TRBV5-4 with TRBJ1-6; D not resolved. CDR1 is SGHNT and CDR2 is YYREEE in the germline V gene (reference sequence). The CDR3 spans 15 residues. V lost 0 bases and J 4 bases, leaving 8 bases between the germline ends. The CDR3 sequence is CASSLGESYNSPLHF. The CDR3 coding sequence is TGTGCCAGCAGCTTGGGGGAATCATATAATTCACCCCTCCACTTT.

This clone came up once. The CDR3 sequence is CASSFSRSASYEQYF. The CDR3 DNA sequence: TGTGCCAGCAGTTTCTCTAGATCCGCCTCCTACGAGCAGTACTTC. The chain links TRBV27 to TRBJ2-7; D uncertain. The CDR3 consists of 15 residues. The V end was cut by 3 bases, the J end by 0 bases, with 12 bases between. Germline V gene data show CDR1 as MNHEY and CDR2 as SMNVEV (reference sequence).

Written as DNA, the CDR3 is TGTGCCAGCCGAGAGGGCAATCAGCCCCAGCATTTT. It encodes CASREGNQPQHF. V and J are TRBV6-6 and TRBJ1-5; the D is unclear. Germline CDR1 and CDR2: MNHNY and SVGAGI (reference sequence). With 8 bases removed from V and 2 bases from J, the gap between germline ends came to 7 bases. The CDR3 totals 12 residues.

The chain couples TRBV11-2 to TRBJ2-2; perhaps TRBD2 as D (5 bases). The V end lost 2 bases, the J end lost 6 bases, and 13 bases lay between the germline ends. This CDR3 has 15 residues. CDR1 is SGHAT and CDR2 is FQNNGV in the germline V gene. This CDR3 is CASSLYSWRSGELFF. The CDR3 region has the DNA TGTGCCAGCAGCTTATATAGTTGGAGGTCCGGGGAGCTGTTTTTT. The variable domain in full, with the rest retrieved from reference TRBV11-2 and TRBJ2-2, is EAGVAQSPRYKIIEKRQSVAFWCNPISGHATLYWYQQILGQGPKLLIQFQNNGVVDDSQLPKDRFSAERLKGVDSTLKIQPAKLEDSAVYLCASSLYSWRSGELFFGEGSRLTVL.

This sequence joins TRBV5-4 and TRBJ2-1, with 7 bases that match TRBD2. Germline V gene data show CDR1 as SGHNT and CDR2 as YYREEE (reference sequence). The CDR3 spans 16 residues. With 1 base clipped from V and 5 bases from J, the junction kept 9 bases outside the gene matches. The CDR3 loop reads CASSLPGLLEDNEQFF. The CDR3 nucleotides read TGTGCCAGCAGCTTGCCGGGACTACTAGAGGACAATGAGCAGTTCTTC.

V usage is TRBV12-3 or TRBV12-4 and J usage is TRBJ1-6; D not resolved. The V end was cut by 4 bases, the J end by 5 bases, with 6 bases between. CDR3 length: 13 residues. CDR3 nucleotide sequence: TGTGCCAGCAGTTCTCAAGATAATTCACCCCTCCACTTT. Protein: CASSSQDNSPLHF.

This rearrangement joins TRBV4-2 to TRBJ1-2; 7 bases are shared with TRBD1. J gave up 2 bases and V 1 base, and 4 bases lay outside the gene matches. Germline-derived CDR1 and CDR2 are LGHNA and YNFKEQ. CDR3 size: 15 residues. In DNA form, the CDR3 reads TGTGCCAGCAGCCAAGTACAGGGGCAAAACTATGGCTACACCTTC. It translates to CASSQVQGQNYGYTF.

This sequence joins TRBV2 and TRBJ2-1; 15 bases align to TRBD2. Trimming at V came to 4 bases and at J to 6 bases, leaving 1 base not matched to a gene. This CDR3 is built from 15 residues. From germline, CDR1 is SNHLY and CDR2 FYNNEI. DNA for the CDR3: TGTGCCAGCAGTGGGACTAGCGGGAGGGCCAATGAGCAGTTCTTC. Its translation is CASSGTSGRANEQFF.

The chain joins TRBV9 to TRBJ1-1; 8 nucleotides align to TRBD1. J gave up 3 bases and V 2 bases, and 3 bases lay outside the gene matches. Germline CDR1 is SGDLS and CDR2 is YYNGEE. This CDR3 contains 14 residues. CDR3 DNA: TGTGCCAGCAGCGTTCAGGGGGCTGACACTGAAGCTTTCTTT. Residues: CASSVQGADTEAFF.

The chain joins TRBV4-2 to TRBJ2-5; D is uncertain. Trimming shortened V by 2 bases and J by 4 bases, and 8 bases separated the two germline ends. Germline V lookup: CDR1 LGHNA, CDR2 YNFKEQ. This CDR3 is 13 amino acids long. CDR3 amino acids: CASSQWGRETQYF. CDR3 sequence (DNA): TGTGCCAGCAGCCAATGGGGTCGAGAGACCCAGTACTTC.

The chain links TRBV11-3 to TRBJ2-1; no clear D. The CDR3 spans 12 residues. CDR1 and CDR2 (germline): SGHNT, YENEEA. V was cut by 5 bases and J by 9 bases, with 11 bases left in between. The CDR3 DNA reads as TGTGCCAGCAGCCCTCAATCGGGTGAGCAGTTCTTC. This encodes CASSPQSGEQFF.

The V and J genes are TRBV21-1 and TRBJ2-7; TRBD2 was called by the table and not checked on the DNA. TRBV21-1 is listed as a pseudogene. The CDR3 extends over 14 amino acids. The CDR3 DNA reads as TGTGCCAGCAGCGGGACGCGGGGCTCCTACGAGCAGTACTTC. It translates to CASSGTRGSYEQYF.

The CDR3 DNA is TGTGCCAGCTCGATCAGGGAGGGGATGAACACTGAAGCTTTCTTT. Protein product: CASSIREGMNTEAFF. This chain uses TRBV6-5 with TRBJ1-1; D might be TRBD1 (5 bases). Between the trimmed V and J ends, which lost 8 bases and 0 bases, there was a span of 16 bases. The CDR3 is 15 residues long. Germline CDR1 is MNHEY and CDR2 is SVGAGI.